The 19 T cell receptor beta chains below were found in one sample sequenced in a study of immune characteristics of hereditary and idiopathic chronic pancreatitis. Total pancreatectomy with islet autotransplantation was the source of the chronic pancreatitis pancreas tissue. This table comes from immunoSEQ multiplex PCR, and its TCRdb copy is limited to in-frame clones, with some not included. The table records roughly 13,000 clones, 73% of them present only once. The source material was pancreas tissue with hereditary chronic pancreatitis. These receptors came from a human donor with chronic pancreatitis.

The chain is built from TRBV3-1 (or the pseudogene TRBV3-2) and TRBJ2-1; possible D gene TRBD1, 5 bases. CDR3 length: 13 residues. Germline lookup yields CDR1 LGHDT and CDR2 YNNKEL (reference sequence). V lost 0 bases, J lost 14 bases, and 14 bases lay in between. CDR3: CASSQETTRAKFF. DNA for the CDR3: TGTGCCAGCAGCCAAGAAACTACCAGGGCTAAGTTCTTC.

CDR3 sequence: CASSTGLGTGELFF. The CDR3 DNA reads TGTGCCAGCAGCACCGGGCTGGGTACCGGGGAGCTGTTTTTT. The rearrangement uses TRBV7-2 and TRBJ2-2; D is ambiguous. The CDR3 has 14 amino acids. V dropped 5 bases and J dropped 5 bases, with 12 bases sitting between them. Germline V gene sequence: CDR1 SGHTA, CDR2 FQGNSA.

This clone is medium-sized by share. This sequence joins TRBV7-2 and TRBJ1-5, with D possibly TRBD1 on 5 matching bases. V was cut by 5 bases and J by 2 bases, with 16 bases left in between. Germline-derived CDR1 and CDR2 are SGHTA and FQGNSA. The CDR3 spans 16 residues. For the CDR3, the DNA is TGTGCCAGCAGCCTTATGGGGACTGGAGGCAATCAGCCCCAGCATTTT. It specifies CASSLMGTGGNQPQHF.

V usage is TRBV3-1 (or the pseudogene TRBV3-2) and J usage is TRBJ2-5; TRBD1 aligns across 8 bases. The CDR3 is made up of 13 amino acids. V gave up 2 bases and J gave up 7 bases; unmatched junction bases: 3. CDR1 is LGHDT and CDR2 is YNNKEL in the germline V gene (reference sequence). The CDR3 is CASSQQGAGTQYF. The CDR3 nucleotides read TGTGCCAGCAGCCAACAGGGGGCGGGGACCCAGTACTTC.

V is TRBV4-1 and J is TRBJ1-3; D perhaps matches TRBD1 (5 bases). Germline CDR1 reads MGHRA; CDR2 reads YSYEKL. Trimming cost V 5 bases and J 0 bases, with 17 bases left between them. The CDR3 has 17 amino acids. The CDR3 is CASSLGTQAGSGNTIYF. The CDR3, as DNA: TGCGCCAGCAGCTTAGGGACGCAGGCGGGCTCTGGAAACACCATATATTTT.

V gene TRBV2 combines with J gene TRBJ2-2; D gene uncertain. V was pared by 2 bases and J by 4 bases, with 11 bases between. Germline loops: CDR1 SNHLY, CDR2 FYNNEI. This CDR3 is 15 amino acids long. CDR3 bases: TGTGCCAGCAGTGAAATCTTGTGGTCCACCGGGGAGCTGTTTTTT. Protein: CASSEILWSTGELFF.

J is TRBJ2-7 and V is TRBV28; the D gene is possibly TRBD2 (7 bases). The CDR3 is made up of 16 amino acids. Germline assignment: CDR1 MDHEN and CDR2 SYDVKM. V was pared by 5 bases and J by 5 bases, with 22 bases between. The DNA of the CDR3 is TGTGCCAGCAGTCCAAGGGGGGGTCCAGGTACCCACGAGCAGTACTTC. Encoded protein: CASSPRGGPGTHEQYF.

V gene TRBV7-2 combines with J gene TRBJ1-1; weak D call: TRBD1 (6 bases). The germline CDR1 and CDR2 sequences are SGHTA and FQGNSA. The CDR3 extends over 13 amino acids. Between the trimmed V and J ends, which lost 5 bases and 3 bases, there was a span of 10 bases. The CDR3 spells CASSRRTDTEAFF. The CDR3 coding sequence is TGTGCCAGCAGCAGACGGACAGACACTGAAGCTTTCTTT.

CDR3 bases: TGTGCCAGCAGTCCAACCGGGACAGGGGAAACAGATACGCAGTATTTT. This encodes CASSPTGTGETDTQYF. The chain joins TRBV28 to TRBJ2-3; 10 bases match TRBD1. Germline V gene sequence: CDR1 MDHEN, CDR2 SYDVKM. This CDR3 is 16 amino acids long. Trimming took 5 bases from V and 3 from J; bases not matched to a gene: 8.

In DNA, the CDR3 is TGCGCCAGCAGTCAACGGGCACGTCGCTCCTACAATGAGCAGTTCTTC. Protein: CASSQRARRSYNEQFF. This rearrangement joins TRBV23-1 to TRBJ2-1; D is unresolved. TRBV23-1 is annotated as an ORF whose role is uncertain. The CDR3 extends over 16 amino acids. V was pared by 2 bases and J by 0 bases, with 11 bases between.

The sample holds a few counts of this clone. This chain connects TRBV5-6 to TRBJ2-3; D remains ambiguous. In germline, CDR1 is SGHDT, CDR2 YYEEEE. Trimming took 4 bases from V and 8 from J, leaving 11 bases between them. The CDR3 has 12 amino acids. CDR3 DNA: TGTGCCAGCAGCCGGGCGTTAGGTACGCAGTATTTT. It yields the protein CASSRALGTQYF.

This clone showed up just a few times. The V call is TRBV4-2, the J call TRBJ2-1, with D perhaps being TRBD1 or TRBD2 (5 bases each). V dropped 0 bases and J dropped 6 bases, with 9 bases sitting between them. Germline V gives CDR1 LGHNA, CDR2 YNFKEQ. This CDR3 comprises 14 residues. CDR3 amino acids: CASSQERGANEQFF. CDR3 nucleotides: TGTGCCAGCAGCCAAGAAAGAGGGGCCAATGAGCAGTTCTTC.

V gene TRBV3-1 (or the pseudogene TRBV3-2) combines with J gene TRBJ2-1, with 10 nucleotides matching TRBD2. There are 18 residues in the CDR3. In germline, CDR1 is LGHDT, CDR2 YNNKEL (reference sequence). Trimming at V came to 0 bases and at J to 6 bases, leaving 11 bases not matched to a gene. CDR3 amino acids: CASSQEGDSGRNINEQFF. The DNA for the CDR3 is TGTGCCAGCAGCCAAGAAGGGGATAGCGGGAGGAATATCAATGAGCAGTTCTTC.

The chain couples TRBV28 to TRBJ2-4, with 9 positions matching TRBD2. Germline CDR1 and CDR2: MDHEN and SYDVKM. V gave up 6 bases and J gave up 1 base; unmatched junction bases: 10. The length of the CDR3 is 17 residues. This chain's CDR3 is CASSRQLAGVAKNIQYF. CDR3 nucleotide sequence: TGTGCCAGCAGCAGACAACTAGCGGGCGTCGCCAAAAACATTCAGTACTTC.

CDR3 in DNA: TGTGCCAGCAGTTTATCCCCGGACAGGGCTATCGAGCAGTACTTC. This gives the protein CASSLSPDRAIEQYF. V gene TRBV27 combines with J gene TRBJ2-7; 8 bases line up with TRBD1. CDR3 length: 15 residues. J gave up 6 bases and V 0 bases, and 7 bases lay outside the gene matches. Germline values: CDR1 MNHEY, CDR2 SMNVEV (reference sequence).

The table lists this clone with a few counts. The chain employs TRBV27 and TRBJ2-7; 10 nucleotides align to TRBD1. Germline V gene lookup returns CDR1 MNHEY and CDR2 SMNVEV (reference sequence). The V gene end was trimmed by 5 bases and the J gene end by 6 bases; junction bases not matched to a gene: 4. This CDR3 has 13 amino acids. The DNA for the CDR3 is TGTGCCAGCAGTGACAGGGGGCATGGCGAGCAGTACTTC. Its translation is CASSDRGHGEQYF.

This clone appeared a few times. This rearrangement joins TRBV5-3 to TRBJ2-5; the D is unclear. TRBV5-3 is an open reading frame whose function is uncertain. The CDR3 has 17 amino acids. Trimming stripped 4 bases from V and 4 bases from J, with 23 bases between. This chain's CDR3 is CARSALGTKLKGETQYF. DNA of the CDR3: TGTGCCAGAAGCGCGCTAGGTACGAAGCTAAAGGGAGAGACCCAGTACTTC.

This clone was seen only a few times. The CDR3 loop is CASRALGLQETQYF. The CDR3 DNA reads as TGTGCCAGCCGAGCCCTAGGCCTCCAAGAGACCCAGTACTTC. The J gene is TRBJ2-5, the V gene TRBV27; D is undetermined. The V gene lost 8 bases and the J gene lost 1 base, with 14 bases spanning the gap. The CDR3 has 14 residues. Germline-derived CDR1 and CDR2 are MNHEY and SMNVEV (reference sequence).

V is TRBV27 and J is TRBJ1-2; 8 bases are a match to TRBD1. CDR1 MNHEY and CDR2 SMNVEV come from the germline V gene (reference sequence). J lost 1 base, V lost 5 bases, and 6 bases had no gene match. The CDR3 has 15 residues. CDR3 loop: CASSPLDRVNYGYTF. DNA of the CDR3: TGTGCCAGCAGTCCCCTGGACAGGGTTAACTATGGCTACACCTTC.